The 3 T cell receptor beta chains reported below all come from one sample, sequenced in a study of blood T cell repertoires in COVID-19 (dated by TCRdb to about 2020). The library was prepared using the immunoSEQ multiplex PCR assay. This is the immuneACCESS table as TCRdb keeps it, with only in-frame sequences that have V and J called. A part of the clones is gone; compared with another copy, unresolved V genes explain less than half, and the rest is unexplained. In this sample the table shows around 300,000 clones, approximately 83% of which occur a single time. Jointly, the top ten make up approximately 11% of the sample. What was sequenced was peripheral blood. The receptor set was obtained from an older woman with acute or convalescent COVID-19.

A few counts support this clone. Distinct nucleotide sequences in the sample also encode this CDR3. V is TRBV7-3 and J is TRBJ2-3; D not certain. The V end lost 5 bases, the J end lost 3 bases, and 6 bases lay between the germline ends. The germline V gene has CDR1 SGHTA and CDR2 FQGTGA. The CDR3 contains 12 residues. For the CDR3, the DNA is TGTGCCAGCAGCACGGGTACAGATACGCAGTATTTT. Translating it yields CASSTGTDTQYF.

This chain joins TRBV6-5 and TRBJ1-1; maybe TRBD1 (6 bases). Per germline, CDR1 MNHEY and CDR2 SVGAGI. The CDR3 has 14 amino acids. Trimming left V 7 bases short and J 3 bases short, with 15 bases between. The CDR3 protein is CASTRGGRDTEAFF. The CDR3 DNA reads TGTGCCAGCACTCGAGGGGGTAGAGACACTGAAGCTTTCTTT.

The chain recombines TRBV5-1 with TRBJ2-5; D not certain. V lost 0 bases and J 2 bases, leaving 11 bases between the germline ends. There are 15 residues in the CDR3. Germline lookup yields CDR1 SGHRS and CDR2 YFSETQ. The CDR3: CASSLVVGMQETQYF. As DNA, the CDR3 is TGCGCCAGCAGCTTGGTTGTGGGCATGCAAGAGACCCAGTACTTC.